This T cell receptor beta chain was recorded in a study of cytomegalovirus exposure and HLA in healthy donors. Study results and caveats: The study put 150 or so TCR beta chains on its list as cytomegalovirus-associated. Cytomegalovirus status was reportedly diagnosed by the classifier with high sensitivity and specificity. The likely origin of a cluster of highly shared sequence variants was a sequencing artifact.

Trimming removed 4 bases from V and 2 bases from J; junction bases left unmatched: 6. Germline CDR1 and CDR2: SGHKS and YYEKEE (reference sequence). CDR3 length: 16 residues. In regard to this clone: The antigen is not known.

As for the donors, each was a healthy bone marrow donor. 13 Jbeta primers and 60 Vbeta primers were used for the PCR. Here immunoSEQ multiplex PCR was the method, and the copy in TCRdb shows in-frame clones only, minus some. The sample records about 150,000 clones, approximately 72% being singletons. This rearrangement joins TRBV5-5 to TRBJ2-6; 7 positions agree with TRBD1. The sequence came from a man younger than 35 in good health and CMV-seronegative. The sample comprised PBMCs. The CDR3 nucleotides read TGTGCCAGCAGCCGCGACAGGGTAGCTGGGGCCAACGTCCTGACTTTC. Encoded protein: CASSRDRVAGANVLTF.